These 20 T cell receptor beta chains originate from one sample sequenced in a study of blood T cell repertoires in COVID-19 (dated by TCRdb to between 2020 and 2021). Preparation of the library involved the immunoSEQ multiplex PCR assay. TCRdb provides this immuneACCESS table in a form limited to in-frame rearrangements. Some clones are lacking; in checked studies, under half of them reflect an unresolved V gene, and why the rest are absent is not known. This sample lists some 200,000 clones; about 90% were detected once. About a fifth of the sample lies in the top ten. The sample was peripheral blood. These receptors originate from a man aged 60 to 69 with active or convalescent COVID-19.

This rearrangement joins TRBV4-1 to TRBJ2-2, with TRBD2 identical over 10 bases. This CDR3 comprises 17 residues. Germline-derived CDR1 and CDR2 are MGHRA and YSYEKL. V shed 1 base and J 5 bases; nucleotides not matched to a gene: 7. CDR3 amino acids: CASSQGPSGGRTGELFF. As DNA, the CDR3 is TGCGCCAGCAGCCAAGGACCTAGCGGGGGTCGGACCGGGGAGCTGTTTTTT.

The chain recombines TRBV2 with TRBJ1-5; maybe TRBD1 (6 bases). The germline CDR1 and CDR2 sequences are SNHLY and FYNNEI. The CDR3 length is 18 residues. Trimming removed 5 bases from V and 3 bases from J, with 23 bases in between. The CDR3 protein is CASSRQGREVQNNQPQHF. The CDR3 coding sequence is TGTGCCAGCAGTAGGCAGGGGCGTGAGGTCCAAAACAATCAGCCCCAGCATTTT.

This clone was recorded once. V gene TRBV27 combines with J gene TRBJ2-1; a weak D match, TRBD1 (6 bases). Germline CDR1 reads MNHEY; CDR2 reads SMNVEV (reference sequence). Trimming left V 6 bases short and J 16 bases short, with 19 bases between. The CDR3 consists of 12 residues. The CDR3 spells CASSLRWGPFFF. The CDR3 nucleotides read TGTGCCAGCAGCCTGAGGTGGGGGCCTTTTTTCTTC.

This clone occurred once. The chain recombines TRBV7-2 with TRBJ1-6; 8 bases align to TRBD1. Looked up from germline, CDR1 is SGHTA and CDR2 is FQGNSA. The CDR3 consists of 16 residues. Trimming removed 1 base from V and 7 bases from J; junction bases left unmatched: 6. CDR3 sequence reads: CASSLVPGGQNSPLHF. The CDR3 DNA sequence: TGTGCCAGCAGCTTAGTCCCAGGGGGCCAGAATTCACCCCTCCACTTT.

The gene calls are TRBV3-1 (or the pseudogene TRBV3-2) and TRBJ1-5; D is possibly TRBD1 (6 bases). CDR3 length: 13 amino acids. V gave up 4 bases and J gave up 4 bases, with 8 bases separating them. The germline V gene encodes CDR1 LGHDT and CDR2 YNNKEL (reference sequence). Here the CDR3 reads CASSRDTNQPQHF. The CDR3 DNA sequence: TGTGCCAGCAGCCGGGACACAAATCAGCCCCAGCATTTT.

This clone was seen only once. The rearrangement links TRBV6-6 to TRBJ1-1; TRBD1 agrees at 9 bases. Germline-derived CDR1 and CDR2 are MNHNY and SVGAGI (reference sequence). This CDR3 contains 14 residues. Trimming cost V 5 bases and J 10 bases; bases outside gene matches: 11. The DNA for the CDR3 is TGTGCCAGCAGTACAGGGGGCGGAGGTATAAGAGCTTTCTTT. Its protein product is CASSTGGGGIRAFF.

The chain joins TRBV6-5 to TRBJ2-7, with 8 bases matching TRBD1. With V trimmed by 10 bases and J by 5 bases, 10 bases remained unmatched. Germline CDR1 MNHEY, CDR2 SVGAGI. The length of the CDR3 is 13 residues. The CDR3 here is CATTDRGPDEQYF. The CDR3 bases are TGTGCCACCACAGACAGGGGTCCCGACGAGCAGTACTTC.

The chain combines TRBV9 with TRBJ2-1, with D possibly TRBD2 on 7 matching bases. V lost 0 bases and J lost 6, with 22 bases in between. Germline loops: CDR1 SGDLS, CDR2 YYNGEE. The CDR3 contains 18 residues. CDR3 sequence reads: CASSVDGGGLLRTNEQFF. The CDR3 nucleotides are TGTGCCAGCAGCGTAGATGGGGGGGGCCTCTTAAGGACCAATGAGCAGTTCTTC.

This clone occurred a few times. The chain is built from TRBV5-6 and TRBJ2-1; D is undetermined. The CDR3 sequence is 11 residues long. In germline, CDR1 is SGHDT, CDR2 YYEEEE. Trimming pared 5 bases from V and 5 bases from J, leaving 5 bases between. In nucleotides, the CDR3 is TGTGCCAGCAGGTTAAACAATGAGCAGTTCTTC. Translation: CASRLNNEQFF.

The rearrangement uses TRBV6-1 and TRBJ2-5; D is perhaps TRBD2 (6 bases). The CDR3 has 16 residues. Germline lookup yields CDR1 MNHNS and CDR2 SASEGT. Between the trimmed V and J ends, which lost 2 bases and 3 bases, there was a span of 16 bases. The CDR3 reads CASSEPGLPPEETQYF. The CDR3 DNA is TGTGCCAGCAGTGAACCGGGACTGCCGCCAGAAGAGACCCAGTACTTC.

The chain employs TRBV30 and TRBJ2-2, with 8 nucleotides matching TRBD2. Germline V gives CDR1 GTSNPN, CDR2 SVGIG (reference sequence). This CDR3 contains 14 residues. The V gene end was trimmed by 3 bases and the J gene end by 4 bases; junction bases not matched to a gene: 4. CDR3 protein: CAWRLGGGTGELFF. Here the CDR3 DNA reads TGTGCCTGGAGACTCGGGGGGGGCACCGGGGAGCTGTTTTTT.

The V gene is TRBV19, the J gene TRBJ1-1; TRBD1 agrees at 7 bases. The CDR3 contains 15 residues. V was clipped by 6 bases and J by 0 bases; unmatched bases: 7. Germline V gives CDR1 LNHDA, CDR2 SQIVND (reference sequence). CDR3 coding DNA: TGTGCCAGTAGCCCGGGACAGCTCATGAACACTGAAGCTTTCTTT. Protein sequence: CASSPGQLMNTEAFF.

This rearrangement joins TRBV4-1 to TRBJ1-1; the D gene is possibly TRBD1 (5 bases). This CDR3 has 14 amino acids. Trimming took off 2 bases at V and 0 bases at J, with 7 bases between the two ends. Germline V gives CDR1 MGHRA, CDR2 YSYEKL. CDR3: CASSQLTVNTEAFF. DNA of the CDR3: TGCGCCAGCAGCCAACTGACAGTGAACACTGAAGCTTTCTTT.

This chain joins TRBV6-5 and TRBJ2-2, with D possibly being TRBD2 (5 bases). The germline CDR1 and CDR2 sequences are MNHEY and SVGAGI. This CDR3 region has 15 residues. Trimming took off 6 bases at V and 4 bases at J, with 15 bases between the two ends. CDR3 amino acids: CASRFLRGSTGELFF. The CDR3 DNA is TGTGCCAGCAGGTTTTTAAGAGGGTCCACCGGGGAGCTGTTTTTT.

The V call is TRBV27, the J call TRBJ2-1; 8 nucleotides line up with TRBD2. CDR3 length: 16 amino acids. V gave up 5 bases and J gave up 4 bases; unmatched junction bases: 10. Germline V gene data show CDR1 as MNHEY and CDR2 as SMNVEV (reference sequence). This CDR3 reads CASSTKRGSSYNEQFF. The CDR3 DNA follows: TGTGCCAGCAGTACAAAGCGGGGGTCATCGTACAATGAGCAGTTCTTC.

This clone was seen at least ten times. The gene calls are TRBV7-6 and TRBJ2-7; 8 bases fit TRBD1. The CDR3 totals 14 residues. Trimming removed 5 bases from V and 5 bases from J; junction bases left unmatched: 8. Per germline, CDR1 SGHVS and CDR2 FNYEAQ. The CDR3 region has the DNA TGTGCCAGCAGCCCCCGGACAGGGCAACACGAGCAGTACTTC. This sequence encodes CASSPRTGQHEQYF. The whole variable domain, filled in from reference TRBV7-6 and TRBJ2-7, reads GAGVSQSPRYKVTKRGQDVALRCDPISGHVSLYWYRQALGQGPEFLTYFNYEAQQDKSGLPNDRFSAERPEGSISTLTIQRTEQRDSAMYRCASSPRTGQHEQYFGPGTRLTVT.

V usage is TRBV11-2 and J usage is TRBJ1-5; weak D call: TRBD1 (5 bases). The CDR3 consists of 15 residues. Germline values: CDR1 SGHAT, CDR2 FQNNGV. Trimming stripped 1 base from V and 2 bases from J, with 9 bases between. The CDR3 is CASSLGRVGNQPQHF. The DNA for the CDR3 is TGTGCCAGCAGCTTAGGCAGGGTAGGCAATCAGCCCCAGCATTTT.

The gene calls are TRBV9 and TRBJ2-3; 10 bases align to TRBD2. In germline, CDR1 is SGDLS, CDR2 YYNGEE. V dropped 4 bases and J dropped 5; count of bases not matched to a gene: 10. The CDR3 extends over 16 amino acids. CDR3 DNA: TGTGCCAGCAGCTTAGACAGCGGGGGGGATGGAGATACGCAGTATTTT. It codes for CASSLDSGGDGDTQYF.

This clone was observed once. This chain joins TRBV4-1 and TRBJ2-5; 8 positions match TRBD2. With V trimmed by 4 bases and J by 5 bases, 12 bases remained unmatched. The CDR3 length is 16 residues. The germline CDR1 and CDR2 sequences are MGHRA and YSYEKL. CDR3 nucleotides: TGCGCCAGCAGCCTAGGGTTCAGCGGGGGAGGGGAGACCCAGTACTTC. Its translation: CASSLGFSGGGETQYF.

The rearrangement uses TRBV2 and TRBJ1-1, with TRBD1 matching over 7 bases. The J segment lost 1 base and the V segment lost 4 bases, leaving 6 bases of the junction unmatched. The CDR3 has 15 amino acids. Germline CDR1 SNHLY, CDR2 FYNNEI. CDR3 sequence: CASSVDRVSNTEAFF. The CDR3 DNA reads TGTGCCAGCAGTGTAGACAGGGTGTCGAACACTGAAGCTTTCTTT.